Included here is one T cell receptor (beta chain) sequence, with context. The data originate from a study of blood T cell repertoires in COVID-19. Study-wide context: PBMCs, B-cell-depleted T cells, or T cells provided the cDNA or gDNA that made up the material.

With 1 base clipped from V and 5 bases from J, the junction kept 4 bases outside the gene matches. The germline V gene encodes CDR1 MNHEY and CDR2 SVGAGI. The CDR3 contains 15 residues. In the authors' workflow: Reference gene primer amplification gave estimated nucleated cell counts. Generated by immunoSEQ multiplex PCR, the TCRdb table keeps only in-frame clones and is missing some. Clonal size and the V and J genes are those of that table, whereas D and trimming came from the DNA. Of about 83,000 clones in the sample, about 83% were seen once. The chain recombines TRBV6-5 with TRBJ2-4, with TRBD1 matching 8 bases. The receptor comes from a man between 45 and 60 years old with active COVID-19. The material sequenced was peripheral blood. CDR3 in DNA: TGTGCCAGCAGTTACTATCAACAGGGGGAAAACATTCAGTACTTC. Translated: CASSYYQQGENIQYF.